Listed below are T cell receptor beta chains from one sample, sequenced in a study of T cell repertoires in cytomegalovirus infection. TCRdb re-derived calls from the reads in MiXCR, one entry per CDR3 protein. In the table there are approximately 340,000 distinct CDR3 sequences, roughly 29% of which are singletons. The antigens these receptors bind are not known. The sample in question was cultured PBMCs, obtained from culture after CMV antigen stimulation. Source of these receptors: a human donor in good health (CMV status not recorded). Some clones in this sample may be carry-over from other donors' samples. CDR3s include the opening cysteine and the closing phenylalanine or tryptophan. Each record gives: CDR3 protein, J gene, D gene, V gene, CDR3 length. The D gene is left open where the match is weak.

CDR3 protein: CASSYSQGGRGTFF
J gene: TRBJ1-1
D gene: TRBD1
V gene: TRBV6-5
CDR3 length: 14

CDR3 protein: CASSSGQGTTYSYEQYF
J gene: TRBJ2-7
D gene: TRBD1
V gene: TRBV27
CDR3 length: 17

CDR3 protein: CASSLVFRVGTATNEKLFF
J gene: TRBJ1-4
D gene: -
V gene: TRBV5-1
CDR3 length: 19

CDR3 protein: CASSLVRAGGSGYTF
J gene: TRBJ1-2
D gene: TRBD1
V gene: TRBV7-8
CDR3 length: 15

CDR3 protein: CAIGQGGQETQYF
J gene: TRBJ2-5
D gene: TRBD1
V gene: TRBV10-3
CDR3 length: 13

CDR3 protein: CASSLGTSGAQETQYF
J gene: TRBJ2-5
D gene: TRBD2
V gene: TRBV5-1
CDR3 length: 16

CDR3 protein: CASSLSNVDRRIEKLFF
J gene: TRBJ1-4
D gene: TRBD1
V gene: TRBV12-3/TRBV12-4
CDR3 length: 17

CDR3 protein: CASSLLGTGRNIQYF
J gene: TRBJ2-4
D gene: TRBD1
V gene: TRBV18
CDR3 length: 15

CDR3 protein: CASSSLAGRSSYNEQFF
J gene: TRBJ2-1
D gene: TRBD2
V gene: TRBV7-9
CDR3 length: 17

CDR3 protein: CASRPPGDRENNSPLHF
J gene: TRBJ1-6
D gene: TRBD1
V gene: TRBV14
CDR3 length: 17

CDR3 protein: CASSLMGGPETQYF
J gene: TRBJ2-5
D gene: -
V gene: TRBV7-3
CDR3 length: 14

CDR3 protein: CASSPRGGSASYEQYF
J gene: TRBJ2-7
D gene: TRBD2
V gene: TRBV12-3/TRBV12-4
CDR3 length: 16

CDR3 protein: CASSLGRRRGPTDSLSNTEAFF
J gene: TRBJ1-1
D gene: -
V gene: TRBV7-8
CDR3 length: 22

CDR3 protein: CASSLPGTGFYNEQFF
J gene: TRBJ2-1
D gene: TRBD1
V gene: TRBV6-6
CDR3 length: 16

CDR3 protein: CASSLRQSNTEAFF
J gene: TRBJ1-1
D gene: -
V gene: TRBV7-8
CDR3 length: 14

CDR3 protein: CASSLVRSTYGYTF
J gene: TRBJ1-2
D gene: -
V gene: TRBV28
CDR3 length: 14

CDR3 protein: CASSLDRETAGNTIYF
J gene: TRBJ1-3
D gene: -
V gene: TRBV7-2
CDR3 length: 16

CDR3 protein: CASSYSLGLPDTQYF
J gene: TRBJ2-3
D gene: -
V gene: TRBV6-5
CDR3 length: 15

CDR3 protein: CASSQVRGDTEAFF
J gene: TRBJ1-1
D gene: -
V gene: TRBV3-1
CDR3 length: 14

CDR3 protein: CAISEGDRGTQYF
J gene: TRBJ2-3
D gene: TRBD1
V gene: TRBV10-3
CDR3 length: 13

CDR3 protein: CASSPAGQGHNEQFF
J gene: TRBJ2-1
D gene: TRBD1
V gene: TRBV7-8
CDR3 length: 15

CDR3 protein: CASSYIGAGSPLHF
J gene: TRBJ1-6
D gene: -
V gene: TRBV6-6
CDR3 length: 14

CDR3 protein: CASSSMDSFGDEQFF
J gene: TRBJ2-1
D gene: -
V gene: TRBV27
CDR3 length: 15

CDR3 protein: CASSPSGTSFYNEQFF
J gene: TRBJ2-1
D gene: TRBD2
V gene: TRBV7-3
CDR3 length: 16

CDR3 protein: CASSPRPGNEQFF
J gene: TRBJ2-1
D gene: -
V gene: TRBV11-2
CDR3 length: 13

CDR3 protein: CASSSSGADTQYF
J gene: TRBJ2-3
D gene: -
V gene: TRBV7-2
CDR3 length: 13

CDR3 protein: CSARDPKLNTEAFF
J gene: TRBJ1-1
D gene: -
V gene: TRBV20-1
CDR3 length: 14

CDR3 protein: CASSQDLGGLGGSYNEQFF
J gene: TRBJ2-1
D gene: -
V gene: TRBV4-2
CDR3 length: 19

CDR3 protein: CASSSLGQIHNEQFF
J gene: TRBJ2-1
D gene: -
V gene: TRBV11-2
CDR3 length: 15

CDR3 protein: CASSTGVHSYEQYF
J gene: TRBJ2-7
D gene: -
V gene: TRBV19
CDR3 length: 14

CDR3 protein: CASSETGRTYNEQFF
J gene: TRBJ2-1
D gene: -
V gene: TRBV19
CDR3 length: 15

CDR3 protein: CATTGRNTEAFF
J gene: TRBJ1-1
D gene: -
V gene: TRBV7-7
CDR3 length: 12

CDR3 protein: CASSGSYRGGNEKLFF
J gene: TRBJ1-4
D gene: TRBD1
V gene: TRBV7-6
CDR3 length: 16

CDR3 protein: CASSRAGTDYGYTF
J gene: TRBJ1-2
D gene: -
V gene: TRBV5-4
CDR3 length: 14

CDR3 protein: CASSSTTGRKETQYF
J gene: TRBJ2-5
D gene: -
V gene: TRBV2
CDR3 length: 15

CDR3 protein: CATTDPRLNYGYTF
J gene: TRBJ1-2
D gene: -
V gene: TRBV10-3
CDR3 length: 14

CDR3 protein: CASSRERLAGGPGANVLTF
J gene: TRBJ2-6
D gene: TRBD2
V gene: TRBV6-1
CDR3 length: 19

CDR3 protein: CASSVAAGRTGELFF
J gene: TRBJ2-2
D gene: TRBD2
V gene: TRBV9
CDR3 length: 15

CDR3 protein: CASSFGGTADGYTF
J gene: TRBJ1-2
D gene: TRBD1
V gene: TRBV12-3/TRBV12-4
CDR3 length: 14

CDR3 protein: CASSSTRRDALKLSF
J gene: TRBJ1-1
D gene: -
V gene: TRBV19
CDR3 length: 15

CDR3 protein: CSADYLPSYEQYF
J gene: TRBJ2-7
D gene: -
V gene: TRBV20-1
CDR3 length: 13

CDR3 protein: CASSQEGWGLAGGTNNDNEQFF
J gene: TRBJ2-1
D gene: TRBD2
V gene: TRBV3-1
CDR3 length: 22

CDR3 protein: CASSLRTVAYNEQFF
J gene: TRBJ2-1
D gene: -
V gene: TRBV28
CDR3 length: 15

CDR3 protein: CASSLWASGSYNEQFF
J gene: TRBJ2-1
D gene: TRBD2
V gene: TRBV7-4
CDR3 length: 16

CDR3 protein: CAGGASGSNHEQFF
J gene: TRBJ2-1
D gene: TRBD2
V gene: TRBV28
CDR3 length: 14

CDR3 protein: CASSSGTGGSGANVLTF
J gene: TRBJ2-6
D gene: TRBD1
V gene: TRBV2
CDR3 length: 17

CDR3 protein: CSAPAGGIIGNEQFF
J gene: TRBJ2-1
D gene: TRBD2
V gene: TRBV20-1
CDR3 length: 15

CDR3 protein: CSAAQGEEQYF
J gene: TRBJ2-7
D gene: TRBD1
V gene: TRBV20-1
CDR3 length: 11

CDR3 protein: CATSDPRRLAGADEQFF
J gene: TRBJ2-1
D gene: TRBD2
V gene: TRBV24-1
CDR3 length: 17

CDR3 protein: CSARVSAWSPQHF
J gene: TRBJ1-5
D gene: -
V gene: TRBV20-1
CDR3 length: 13

CDR3 protein: CASSPMGVSSYNEQFF
J gene: TRBJ2-1
D gene: -
V gene: TRBV7-2
CDR3 length: 16

CDR3 protein: CASSQPYSYEQYF
J gene: TRBJ2-7
D gene: -
V gene: TRBV7-9
CDR3 length: 13

CDR3 protein: CASSFVLTGDYGYTF
J gene: TRBJ1-2
D gene: -
V gene: TRBV7-3
CDR3 length: 15

CDR3 protein: CASSPGGESETQYF
J gene: TRBJ2-5
D gene: -
V gene: TRBV7-9
CDR3 length: 14

CDR3 protein: CSATTEVAGQPQHF
J gene: TRBJ1-5
D gene: -
V gene: TRBV20-1
CDR3 length: 14

CDR3 protein: CASGSTDRGSLTDTQYF
J gene: TRBJ2-3
D gene: TRBD1
V gene: TRBV12-5
CDR3 length: 17

CDR3 protein: CAVRRDSTNTGELFF
J gene: TRBJ2-2
D gene: -
V gene: TRBV7-2
CDR3 length: 15

CDR3 protein: CASSLRTSGGETQYF
J gene: TRBJ2-5
D gene: TRBD2
V gene: TRBV12-3/TRBV12-4
CDR3 length: 15

CDR3 protein: CASSGRTNTGELFF
J gene: TRBJ2-2
D gene: -
V gene: TRBV5-4
CDR3 length: 14